Listed here are 26 T cell receptor beta chains from one sample, sequenced in a study of blood T cell repertoires in COVID-19. TCRdb's copy holds only in-frame clones and misses some; the assay was immunoSEQ multiplex PCR. This sample has approximately 60,000 clones, with under 85% found just once. Material for sequencing was peripheral blood. These TCRs come from a woman aged 80 or over with active or convalescent COVID-19.

This clone was seen only a few times. V gene TRBV29-1 combines with J gene TRBJ1-1, with D uncertain. Germline loops: CDR1 SQVTM, CDR2 ANQGSEA. Between the trimmed V and J ends, which lost 3 bases and 3 bases, there was a span of 8 bases. The CDR3 sequence is 12 residues long. In DNA, the CDR3 is TGCAGCGTTGACGGGGAATACACTGAAGCTTTCTTT. Its protein is CSVDGEYTEAFF.

V is TRBV9 and J is TRBJ1-6; D gene ambiguous. Germline CDR1 and CDR2: SGDLS and YYNGEE. V shed 4 bases and J shed 2 bases, with 10 bases lying between them. This CDR3 has 15 residues. The CDR3 spells CASSTGDAYNSPLHF. The CDR3, as DNA: TGTGCCAGCAGCACTGGAGATGCCTATAATTCACCCCTCCACTTT.

This clone appeared once. V gene TRBV6-5 combines with J gene TRBJ1-4; 9 nucleotides line up with TRBD1. Per the germline V gene, CDR1 is MNHEY and CDR2 is SVGAGI. Losses at the gene ends were 6 bases for V and 5 bases for J; bases not matched to a gene: 7. The CDR3 extends over 15 amino acids. The CDR3 region has the DNA TGTGCCAGCAGCAAACCGGGACAGGGAAATGAAAAACTGTTTTTT. Its translation: CASSKPGQGNEKLFF.

The rearrangement links TRBV11-2 to TRBJ2-7, with a tentative D call TRBD2 (5 bases). Germline V gene data show CDR1 as SGHAT and CDR2 as FQNNGV. This CDR3 comprises 14 residues. V dropped 2 bases and J dropped 7 bases, with 15 bases sitting between them. The CDR3 region is CASSLIVSRGEQYF. Here the CDR3 DNA reads TGTGCCAGCAGCTTAATCGTGAGTCGGGGTGAGCAGTACTTC.

The chain uses TRBV3-1 (or the pseudogene TRBV3-2) and TRBJ1-2; D ambiguous. The CDR3 has 14 residues. In germline, CDR1 is LGHDT, CDR2 YNNKEL (reference sequence). The V end lost 0 bases, the J end lost 8 bases, and 13 bases lay between the germline ends. CDR3: CASSQDHSNRGYTF. The CDR3 bases are TGTGCCAGCAGCCAAGACCATTCCAATAGAGGCTACACCTTC.

This clone came up a few times. V and J are TRBV19 and TRBJ2-1; 11 bases are a match to TRBD2. Trimming at V came to 4 bases and at J to 2 bases, leaving 1 base not matched to a gene. This CDR3 region has 15 residues. CDR1 and CDR2 (germline): LNHDA, SQIVND (reference sequence). CDR3 in DNA: TGTGCCAGTAGTACGACTAGCGGGGCCTACAATGAGCAGTTCTTC. Protein sequence: CASSTTSGAYNEQFF.

The V gene is TRBV5-8, the J gene TRBJ2-3; TRBD2 matches 13 bases. This CDR3 has 16 residues. The germline CDR1 and CDR2 sequences are SGHTS and YDEGEE. V lost 4 bases to trimming and J lost 3 bases; unmatched junction nucleotides: 5. DNA of the CDR3: TGTGCCAGCAGCCGAGGGACTAGCGGGGCTACAGATACGCAGTATTTT. Its translation is CASSRGTSGATDTQYF. Using reference TRBV5-8 and TRBJ2-3 for the parts outside the CDR3, the full variable domain is EAGVTQSPTHLIKTRGQQATLRCSPISGHTSVYWYQQALGLGLQFLLWYDEGEERNRGNFPPRFSGRQFPNYSSELNVNALELEDSALYLCASSRGTSGATDTQYFGPGTRLTVL.

This rearrangement joins TRBV15 to TRBJ1-5, with a possible D match to TRBD1 (5 bases). The germline gives CDR1 LNHNV, CDR2 YYDKDF (reference sequence). Trimming removed 3 bases from V and 7 bases from J, with 13 bases in between. CDR3 size: 14 residues. CDR3 protein: CATSRETGGQPQHF. In DNA, the CDR3 is TGTGCCACCAGCAGGGAGACCGGGGGGCAGCCCCAGCATTTT.

The rearrangement uses TRBV5-1 and TRBJ2-7; 10 nucleotides match TRBD1. This CDR3 contains 15 residues. Germline V gene data show CDR1 as SGHRS and CDR2 as YFSETQ. V lost 2 bases, J lost 6 bases, and 8 bases stayed unmatched. The CDR3 loop reads CASSFWDRGSGEQYF. The CDR3 region has the DNA TGCGCCAGCAGCTTTTGGGACAGGGGTTCTGGCGAGCAGTACTTC.

The rearrangement links TRBV5-6 to TRBJ1-1, with 8 positions matching TRBD1. This CDR3 spans 15 amino acids. Germline CDR1 and CDR2: SGHDT and YYEEEE. After removal of 4 bases from V and 0 bases from J, the junction contained 5 bases not matched to a gene. The CDR3 is CASSPWDRLNTEAFF. CDR3 in DNA: TGTGCCAGCAGCCCGTGGGACAGGCTGAACACTGAAGCTTTCTTT.

The J gene is TRBJ2-1, the V gene TRBV6-1; the D gene is possibly TRBD1 (6 bases). V dropped 2 bases and J dropped 2 bases, with 7 bases sitting between them. The germline V gene has CDR1 MNHNS and CDR2 SASEGT. This CDR3 region has 14 residues. CDR3 sequence (DNA): TGTGCCAGCAGTGAACAGGGGCCCTACAATGAGCAGTTCTTC. Protein product: CASSEQGPYNEQFF.

The CDR3: CASSQKEGQSTDTQYF. In DNA form, the CDR3 reads TGTGCCAGCAGCCAGAAAGAGGGACAGAGCACAGATACGCAGTATTTT. V usage is TRBV9 and J usage is TRBJ2-3; the match to TRBD1 covers 7 bases. Germline assignment: CDR1 SGDLS and CDR2 YYNGEE. Trimming cost V 4 bases and J 0 bases; bases outside gene matches: 8. The CDR3 has 16 amino acids.

This clone was recorded once. The V gene is TRBV18, the J gene TRBJ2-2, with 7 bases lining up with TRBD1. The CDR3 extends over 15 amino acids. The V gene end was trimmed by 6 bases and the J gene end by 4 bases; junction bases not matched to a gene: 8. CDR1 and CDR2 from the germline V gene are KGHSH and LQKENI. The CDR3 DNA sequence: TGTGCCAGCTCTCCGGACAGGATCGGCACCGGGGAGCTGTTTTTT. Amino acid sequence: CASSPDRIGTGELFF.

The chain carries TRBV6-1 and TRBJ1-2; maybe TRBD1 (5 bases). Germline V CDR1 and CDR2: MNHNS, SASEGT. The CDR3 spans 14 residues. V lost 0 bases and J 7 bases, leaving 12 bases between the germline ends. CDR3 coding DNA: TGTGCCAGCAGTGAAGCCCCGGCAGGGCGTGGCTACACCTTC. Its translation is CASSEAPAGRGYTF.

CDR3 amino acids: CASSVSTLLTDTQYF. The DNA for the CDR3 is TGTGCCAGCAGCGTTTCGACTCTTCTCACAGATACGCAGTATTTT. This rearrangement joins TRBV9 to TRBJ2-3; D not resolved. The CDR3 is 15 residues long. V dropped 2 bases and J dropped 2 bases, with 12 bases sitting between them. Per the germline V gene, CDR1 is SGDLS and CDR2 is YYNGEE.

Details on this clone: A clone one base away is much larger, so this may be a read error. The gene calls are TRBV7-9 and TRBJ1-1; D is perhaps TRBD1 (5 bases). The germline CDR1 and CDR2 sequences are SEHNR and FQNEAQ (reference sequence). Between the trimmed V and J ends, which lost 4 bases and 1 base, there was a span of 7 bases. CDR3 length equals 13 residues. Here the CDR3 DNA reads TGTGCCAGCAGCTCAGGACAGAACACTGAAGCTTTCTTT. As protein: CASSSGQNTEAFF.

The sample holds a few counts of this clone. J is TRBJ2-1 and V is TRBV18, with D perhaps TRBD2 (7 bases). The V end was cut by 4 bases, the J end by 7 bases, with 14 bases between. Looked up from germline, CDR1 is KGHSH and CDR2 is LQKENI. The CDR3 length is 14 residues. CDR3 DNA sequence: TGTGCCAGCTCACAGCGGGACATCGGGAATGAGCAGTTCTTC. Protein product: CASSQRDIGNEQFF. Full variable domain (remainder filled in from reference TRBV18 and TRBJ2-1): NAGVMQNPRHLVRRRGQEARLRCSPMKGHSHVYWYRQLPEEGLKFMVYLQKENIIDESGMPKERFSAEFPKEGPSILRIQQVVRGDSAAYFCASSQRDIGNEQFFGPGTRLTVL.

The genes are TRBV7-2 and TRBJ2-3; 7 bases map to TRBD2. The CDR3 spans 14 residues. Per the germline V gene, CDR1 is SGHTA and CDR2 is FQGNSA. Trimming removed 2 bases from V and 5 bases from J; junction bases left unmatched: 4. The CDR3 coding sequence is TGTGCCAGCAGCTTACGACTAGCAGTAGATACGCAGTATTTT. This encodes CASSLRLAVDTQYF.

CDR3 nucleotides: TGTGCCTGGAGTCGACAGGGCACTGAAGCTTTCTTT. Its protein is CAWSRQGTEAFF. The chain employs TRBV30 and TRBJ1-1; 7 bases map to TRBD1. The germline V gene encodes CDR1 GTSNPN and CDR2 SVGIG (reference sequence). With V trimmed by 2 bases and J by 4 bases, 1 base remained unmatched. The CDR3 spans 12 residues.

The chain has TRBV4-2 and TRBJ2-7; D ambiguous. This CDR3 has 14 amino acids. Between the trimmed V and J ends, which lost 0 bases and 5 bases, there was a span of 11 bases. The V gene's germline CDR1 is LGHNA and CDR2 YNFKEQ. The CDR3 bases are TGTGCCAGCAGCCAAGAGTGGCAGGTAGACGAGCAGTACTTC. Amino acid sequence: CASSQEWQVDEQYF.

The CDR3 is CASSLAEGASEKLFF. CDR3 in DNA: TGCGCCAGCAGCTTGGCCGAGGGCGCAAGTGAAAAACTGTTTTTT. The chain uses TRBV5-1 and TRBJ1-4; D unresolved. Germline values: CDR1 SGHRS, CDR2 YFSETQ. V was pared by 0 bases and J by 7 bases, with 13 bases between. This CDR3 spans 15 amino acids.

The V gene is TRBV27, the J gene TRBJ2-7, with 7 bases identical to TRBD1. The CDR3 loop spans 14 amino acids. Germline CDR1 and CDR2: MNHEY and SMNVEV (reference sequence). Trimming cost V 3 bases and J 4 bases; bases outside gene matches: 6. This CDR3 is CASSFQGGPYEQYF. In DNA, the CDR3 is TGTGCCAGCAGTTTTCAAGGGGGCCCGTACGAGCAGTACTTC.

The rearrangement uses TRBV5-1 and TRBJ1-2, with D possibly being TRBD1 (6 bases). CDR1 is SGHRS, CDR2 YFSETQ, per germline. The CDR3 is made up of 14 amino acids. V was trimmed by 7 bases and J by 0 bases, leaving 13 bases between them. The CDR3: CASGTGTPNYGYTF. CDR3 nucleotide sequence: TGCGCCAGCGGAACAGGGACCCCTAACTATGGCTACACCTTC.

The chain recombines TRBV6-7 with TRBJ1-1; D not certain. TRBV6-7 is filed as an ORF, its function uncertain. V shed 2 bases and J shed 3 bases, with 7 bases lying between them. The CDR3 is made up of 13 amino acids. The CDR3, as DNA: TGTGCCAGCAGTTACCTCACGGACACTGAAGCTTTCTTT. It is translated as CASSYLTDTEAFF.

This clone was counted a single time. This chain joins TRBV5-4 and TRBJ1-2, with 7 bases matching TRBD1. After removal of 2 bases from V and 4 bases from J, the junction contained 5 bases not matched to a gene. The V gene's germline CDR1 is SGHNT and CDR2 YYREEE (reference sequence). The length of the CDR3 is 14 residues. The CDR3 here is CASSFKGAVYGYTF. The CDR3 DNA sequence: TGTGCCAGCAGCTTTAAGGGGGCCGTCTATGGCTACACCTTC.

The rearrangement uses TRBV19 and TRBJ2-5; 9 bases fit TRBD2. With V trimmed by 3 bases and J by 5 bases, 4 bases remained unmatched. CDR1 LNHDA and CDR2 SQIVND come from the germline V gene (reference sequence). CDR3 length: 14 residues. The CDR3: CASSMSGGRETQYF. The CDR3 nucleotides read TGTGCCAGTAGTATGAGCGGGGGGAGGGAGACCCAGTACTTC.